Listed here are 25 T cell receptor beta chains from one sample, sequenced in a study of CD8+CD57+ T cells in acquired aplastic anemia (dated by TCRdb to 2016 to 2019). Reads for this sample came from an Illumina HiSeq 2000. Profiling of TCR beta VDJ combinations and CDR3 sequences used genomic DNA as the template. TCRdb applied fastp at Q25 and MiXCR to the public reads, then kept only in-frame beta chains. A single entry per CDR3 protein holds the most common genes and DNA from its merged rows. The sample table lists around 170,000 distinct CDR3 sequences, 45% to 50% of them with a count of one. The top ten hold under 3% of the sample. The specimen sequenced was sorted CD4+, CD8+, or CD8+CD57+ T cells (not recorded which) from PBMCs. The receptor source for this set is a human donor in good health.

CDR3 DNA: TGTGCCAGCAGCGACGGGACTTTCTCCCTCTCCTCCTACGAGCAGTACTTC. This codes for CASSDGTFSLSSYEQYF. The rearrangement uses TRBV25-1 and TRBJ2-7; a possible D gene is TRBD2 (6 bases). V lost 6 bases to trimming and J lost 0 bases, with 21 bases between them. In germline, CDR1 is MGHDK, CDR2 SYGVNS. The CDR3 covers 17 residues.

Regarding this clonotype: With a much larger clone just one base away, this may be a read error. This chain connects TRBV6-1 to TRBJ2-7; tentative D call: TRBD1 (6 bases). Germline CDR1 reads MNHNS; CDR2 reads SASEGT. This CDR3 spans 15 amino acids. CDR3 bases: TGTGTCAGCAAACTCAGGGGTCAAAGCTCCTACGAGCAGTACTTC. Translation: CVSKLRGQSSYEQYF.

This clonotype was observed a few times. The chain has TRBV20-1 and TRBJ1-2; 7 bases fit TRBD1. The CDR3 sequence is 13 residues long. In germline, CDR1 is DFQATT, CDR2 SNEGSKA (reference sequence). Trimming removed 6 bases from V and 5 bases from J; junction bases left unmatched: 9. Written as DNA, the CDR3 is TGCAGTGCAGTCGACAGGGTTAGGTATGGCTACACCTTC. Protein: CSAVDRVRYGYTF.

This clonotype was detected ten times or more. The chain has TRBV20-1 and TRBJ2-3; no firm D call. There are 10 residues in the CDR3. V was clipped by 3 bases and J by 6 bases, with 4 bases between them. Germline V gene lookup returns CDR1 DFQATT and CDR2 SNEGSKA (reference sequence). CDR3 bases: TGCAGTGCTAGGGGTGATACGCAGTATTTT. Residues: CSARGDTQYF.

In this sample, this clonotype turned up many times. The V call is TRBV20-1, the J call TRBJ2-5; 9 bases agree with TRBD1. With V trimmed by 4 bases and J by 5 bases, 8 bases remained unmatched. The CDR3 has 14 residues. The germline gives CDR1 DFQATT, CDR2 SNEGSKA (reference sequence). CDR3: CSAKAQGARETQYF. The CDR3 DNA follows: TGCAGTGCTAAAGCACAGGGGGCCAGGGAGACCCAGTACTTC.

This chain connects TRBV7-9 to TRBJ1-4; TRBD1 agrees at 8 bases. V was pared by 5 bases and J by 11 bases, with 4 bases of the junction left unmatched. The CDR3 loop spans 12 amino acids. CDR1 is SEHNR, CDR2 FQNEAQ, per germline (reference sequence). CDR3 in amino acids: CASSQGQEKLFF. The CDR3 DNA sequence: TGTGCCAGCAGCCAGGGACAGGAGAAACTGTTTTTT.

The rearrangement uses TRBV19 and TRBJ2-2, with D perhaps matching TRBD1 (6 bases). The CDR3 loop spans 15 amino acids. V lost 5 bases and J 7 bases, leaving 17 bases between the germline ends. The V gene's germline CDR1 is LNHDA and CDR2 SQIVND (reference sequence). CDR3 sequence: CASSLAHRAFGELFF. CDR3 sequence (DNA): TGTGCCAGTAGTCTGGCGCACAGGGCATTCGGGGAGCTGTTTTTT.

This clonotype has only a few counts. A read error is possible here, since a much larger clone lies one base away. The rearrangement joins TRBV5-8 to TRBJ2-1, with no clear D. The CDR3 has 11 residues. The ends were cut back, 4 bases at V and 6 bases at J, with 5 bases in the middle. CDR1 is SGHTS, CDR2 YDEGEE, per germline. The CDR3 nucleotides read TGTGCCAGCAGCCCGTGCAATGAGCAGTTCTTC. The encoded protein is CASSPCNEQFF.

The gene calls are TRBV7-2 and TRBJ1-2; no clear D. V lost 8 bases and J lost 4, with 8 bases in between. The germline CDR1 and CDR2 sequences are SGHTA and FQGNSA. This CDR3 has 11 amino acids. The CDR3: CASGRIYGYTF. The CDR3 region has the DNA TGTGCCAGCGGACGGATCTATGGCTACACCTTC.

The CDR3 loop reads CASSAGQKTYEQYF. The CDR3 DNA follows: TGTGCCAGTAGCGCGGGACAGAAAACCTACGAGCAGTACTTC. The chain uses TRBV19 and TRBJ2-7; D perhaps matches TRBD1 (7 bases). The CDR3 contains 14 residues. With 6 bases removed from V and 2 bases from J, the gap between germline ends came to 14 bases. Germline loops: CDR1 LNHDA, CDR2 SQIVND (reference sequence).

This clonotype occurred many times. This sequence joins TRBV5-1 and TRBJ1-5, with 10 bases fitting TRBD1. The CDR3 length is 15 residues. V shed 0 bases, J shed 6 bases, and the junction held 3 bases outside the gene matches. Looked up from germline, CDR1 is SGHRS and CDR2 is YFSETQ. This CDR3 is CASSLGQGAGQPQHF. The CDR3 DNA follows: TGCGCCAGCAGCTTGGGACAGGGGGCCGGTCAGCCCCAGCATTTT.

At least ten counts were recorded for this clonotype. This chain connects TRBV6-1 to TRBJ2-3, with D hard to call. The CDR3 consists of 14 residues. Deletions cut 6 bases from V and 4 bases from J, with 14 bases between. Germline V gene data show CDR1 as MNHNS and CDR2 as SASEGT. The DNA of the CDR3 is TGTGCCAGCAGGGTCGAGTGGACGCCAGATACGCAGTATTTT. It codes for CASRVEWTPDTQYF.

This chain joins TRBV11-1 and TRBJ2-7; TRBD2 matches 7 bases. The CDR3 covers 16 residues. The germline gives CDR1 SGHAT, CDR2 FQDESV (reference sequence). The V gene end was trimmed by 1 base and the J gene end by 2 bases; junction bases not matched to a gene: 8. DNA for the CDR3: TGTGCCAGCAGCTTAGTTAGCGGGCAAAGGACCTACGAGCAGTACTTC. Translation: CASSLVSGQRTYEQYF. The entire variable domain, with the rest obtained from reference TRBV11-1 and TRBJ2-7, is as follows: EAEVAQSPRYKITEKSQAVAFWCDPISGHATLYWYRQILGQGPELLVQFQDESVVDDSQLPKDRFSAERLKGVDSTLKIQPAELGDSAMYLCASSLVSGQRTYEQYFGPGTRLTVT.

This clonotype was recorded many times. The rearrangement uses TRBV10-3 and TRBJ1-4, with D possibly TRBD1 on 5 matching bases. Germline assignment: CDR1 ENHRY and CDR2 SYGVKD. V lost 2 bases to trimming and J lost 0 bases, with 13 bases between them. This CDR3 comprises 17 residues. Here the CDR3 DNA reads TGTGCCATCAGTGAGAGTGGAAGGGGAGCAACTAATGAAAAACTGTTTTTT. This translates into CAISESGRGATNEKLFF.

This clonotype has a single count. This clone may be a read error of a much larger clone one base away. The chain links TRBV4-1 to TRBJ1-4; 9 bases are shared with TRBD1. The germline V gene encodes CDR1 MGHRA and CDR2 YSYEKL. The CDR3 contains 15 residues. The CDR3 is CAGSQEGQGREKLFF. The CDR3 bases are TGCGCCGGCAGCCAAGAAGGACAGGGGCGGGAAAAACTGTTTTTT.

CDR3 region: CATSELAGAITDTQYF. The CDR3, as DNA: TGTGCCACCAGTGAATTAGCGGGAGCGATCACAGATACGCAGTATTTT. This rearrangement joins TRBV24-1 to TRBJ2-3; 9 bases map to TRBD2. This CDR3 region has 16 residues. V shed 4 bases, J shed 2 bases, and the junction held 6 bases outside the gene matches. CDR1 is KGHDR, CDR2 SFDVKD, per germline.

This clonotype was observed a handful of times. The gene calls are TRBV18 and TRBJ2-7; D uncertain. The CDR3 runs 12 residues. CDR1 is KGHSH and CDR2 is LQKENI in the germline V gene. The V end was cut by 2 bases, the J end by 6 bases, with 8 bases between. Here the CDR3 reads CASSPAESEQYF. CDR3 DNA: TGTGCCAGCTCACCAGCGGAATCCGAGCAGTACTTC.

The chain uses TRBV7-9 and TRBJ2-5; D may be TRBD2 (6 bases). Germline lookup yields CDR1 SEHNR and CDR2 FQNEAQ (reference sequence). The CDR3 extends over 12 amino acids. The V and J ends lost 4 bases and 5 bases respectively, with 8 bases between them. The CDR3 reads CASSSEGETQYF. The CDR3, as DNA: TGTGCCAGCAGCTCGGAGGGGGAGACCCAGTACTTC.

The chain links TRBV20-1 to TRBJ1-2; D gene uncertain. The CDR3 runs 13 residues. V lost 4 bases to trimming and J lost 7 bases, with 16 bases between them. Looked up from germline, CDR1 is DFQATT and CDR2 is SNEGSKA (reference sequence). In DNA form, the CDR3 reads TGCAGTGCTACTACGGGGAAGGTCGGTGGCTACACCTTC. Translated: CSATTGKVGGYTF.

Ten or more counts support this clonotype. Mismatch with germline at one junction end may stem from a read error. V is TRBV12-3 or TRBV12-4 and J is TRBJ1-1; D remains ambiguous. The CDR3 totals 13 residues. The CDR3: CASSFSPNTKAFF. CDR3 nucleotide sequence: TGTGCCAGCAGTTTTTCGCCGAACACTAAAGCTTTCTTT.

This clonotype came up a few times. The chain has TRBV24-1 and TRBJ2-7; D is ambiguous. This CDR3 contains 13 residues. Trimming removed 6 bases from V and 1 base from J, with 9 bases in between. In germline, CDR1 is KGHDR, CDR2 SFDVKD. This CDR3 reads CATSTVGSYEQYF. CDR3 DNA sequence: TGTGCCACCAGTACGGTGGGATCCTACGAGCAGTACTTC.

The chain couples TRBV30 to TRBJ1-5; possible D gene TRBD1, 5 bases. Germline V gene lookup returns CDR1 GTSNPN and CDR2 SVGIG (reference sequence). The CDR3 has 10 amino acids. V was pared by 7 bases and J by 6 bases, with 7 bases between. The CDR3 loop reads CASGGQPQHF. In DNA, the CDR3 is TGTGCCTCTGGGGGTCAGCCCCAGCATTTT.

The rearrangement uses TRBV9 and TRBJ1-1, with D hard to call. Trimming stripped 3 bases from V and 1 base from J, with 10 bases between. Germline lookup yields CDR1 SGDLS and CDR2 YYNGEE. The CDR3 runs to 14 residues. In DNA, the CDR3 is TGTGCCAGCAGCGCCCTAACAAGGAACACTGAAGCTTTCTTT. It specifies CASSALTRNTEAFF.

This clonotype was detected many times. In nucleotides, the CDR3 is TGCAGTGCACAAGACAGGTTGCGTGAGCAGTACTTC. Translation: CSAQDRLREQYF. The chain combines TRBV20-1 with TRBJ2-7, with D possibly TRBD1 on 6 matching bases. The CDR3 sequence is 12 residues long. CDR1 DFQATT and CDR2 SNEGSKA come from the germline V gene (reference sequence). The germline V and J ends were trimmed by 6 bases and 7 bases, with 16 bases remaining between them.

This clonotype has a handful of counts. This sequence joins TRBV7-2 and TRBJ2-1; D is uncertain. CDR1 is SGHTA and CDR2 is FQGNSA in the germline V gene. Between the trimmed V and J ends, which lost 1 base and 10 bases, there was a span of 8 bases. The CDR3 totals 12 residues. The CDR3 DNA follows: TGTGCCAGCAGCTTAGTCCTGGGAGAGCAGTTCTTC. Its translation is CASSLVLGEQFF.